Shown below are 5 T cell receptor beta chains from a single sample sequenced in a study of blood T cell repertoires in COVID-19. Here immunoSEQ multiplex PCR was the method, and the copy in TCRdb shows in-frame clones only, minus some. Of 450,000 to 500,000 clones listed, 75% to 90% are singletons. Sequenced material: PBMCs or T cells enriched from blood (not recorded which). All receptors come from a woman aged 18-29 years who had recovered from COVID-19.

The chain recombines TRBV27 with TRBJ2-5; D is undetermined. Germline V gives CDR1 MNHEY, CDR2 SMNVEV (reference sequence). The CDR3 is 13 amino acids. Trimming stripped 2 bases from V and 4 bases from J, with 8 bases between. This chain's CDR3 is CASSLTVRETQYF. The DNA for the CDR3 is TGTGCCAGCAGTTTAACGGTGAGAGAGACCCAGTACTTC.

V gene TRBV3-1 (or the pseudogene TRBV3-2) combines with J gene TRBJ2-7; TRBD1 matches 8 bases. CDR1 and CDR2 from the germline V gene are LGHDT and YNNKEL (reference sequence). J lost 3 bases, V lost 1 base, and 2 bases had no gene match. This CDR3 spans 14 amino acids. CDR3 sequence (DNA): TGTGCCAGCAGCCAAGGAGGGACAGGCTACGAGCAGTACTTC. Protein: CASSQGGTGYEQYF.

This chain joins TRBV27 and TRBJ2-1; 9 bases are a match to TRBD1. This CDR3 region has 17 residues. With V trimmed by 5 bases and J by 6 bases, 14 bases remained unmatched. Germline V gene data show CDR1 as MNHEY and CDR2 as SMNVEV (reference sequence). In nucleotides, the CDR3 is TGTGCCAGCAGTCTCCTACAGGGGGCAACCAGGCTCAATGAGCAGTTCTTC. It codes for CASSLLQGATRLNEQFF.

This chain joins TRBV18 and TRBJ2-2; 8 bases map to TRBD1. With 1 base clipped from V and 3 bases from J, the junction kept 4 bases outside the gene matches. The CDR3 length is 16 residues. Looked up from germline, CDR1 is KGHSH and CDR2 is LQKENI. The chain's CDR3 is CASSPLDREDTGELFF. As DNA, the CDR3 is TGTGCCAGCTCACCACTGGACAGGGAGGACACCGGGGAGCTGTTTTTT.

This rearrangement joins TRBV19 to TRBJ2-7; weak D call: TRBD1 (6 bases). V was pared by 4 bases and J by 3 bases, with 13 bases between. The CDR3 loop spans 14 amino acids. The germline V gene has CDR1 LNHDA and CDR2 SQIVND (reference sequence). The CDR3 spells CASSNRDTDYEQYF. The CDR3, as DNA: TGTGCCAGTAGTAACCGGGACACCGACTACGAGCAGTACTTC.